What follows describes a single T cell receptor beta chain. These data are taken from a study of blood T cell repertoires in COVID-19. For the study at large: The United States, Italy and Spain supplied acute and convalescent COVID-19 samples. From T cells, B-cell-depleted T cells, or PBMCs came the material, which was cDNA or gDNA.

Original processing methods: The authors estimated nucleated cell counts from reference gene primer amplification. The table came from immunoSEQ multiplex PCR; TCRdb's copy has only in-frame clones and leaves some out. V and J calls and clone size are as listed in that table; D and trimming were resolved from the DNA. The table shows about 260,000 clones, with 86% occurring only once. The material sequenced was peripheral blood. The sequence was collected from a young man with active or convalescent COVID-19.

The CDR3, as DNA: TGTGCCAGCAGCATCCGGGGGGGCTCTGGGGCCAACGTCCTGACTTTC. It encodes CASSIRGGSGANVLTF. The rearrangement links TRBV9 to TRBJ2-6, with TRBD2 identical over 8 bases. This CDR3 has 16 amino acids. The V and J ends lost 4 bases and 0 bases, in that order; junction bases with no gene match: 3. Germline lookup yields CDR1 SGDLS and CDR2 YYNGEE. The full variable domain, its missing parts supplied by reference TRBV9 and TRBJ2-6, is DSGVTQTPKHLITATGQRVTLRCSPRSGDLSVYWYQQSLDQGLQFLIQYYNGEERAKGNILERFSAQQFPDLHSELNLSSLELGDSALYFCASSIRGGSGANVLTFGAGSRLTVL.